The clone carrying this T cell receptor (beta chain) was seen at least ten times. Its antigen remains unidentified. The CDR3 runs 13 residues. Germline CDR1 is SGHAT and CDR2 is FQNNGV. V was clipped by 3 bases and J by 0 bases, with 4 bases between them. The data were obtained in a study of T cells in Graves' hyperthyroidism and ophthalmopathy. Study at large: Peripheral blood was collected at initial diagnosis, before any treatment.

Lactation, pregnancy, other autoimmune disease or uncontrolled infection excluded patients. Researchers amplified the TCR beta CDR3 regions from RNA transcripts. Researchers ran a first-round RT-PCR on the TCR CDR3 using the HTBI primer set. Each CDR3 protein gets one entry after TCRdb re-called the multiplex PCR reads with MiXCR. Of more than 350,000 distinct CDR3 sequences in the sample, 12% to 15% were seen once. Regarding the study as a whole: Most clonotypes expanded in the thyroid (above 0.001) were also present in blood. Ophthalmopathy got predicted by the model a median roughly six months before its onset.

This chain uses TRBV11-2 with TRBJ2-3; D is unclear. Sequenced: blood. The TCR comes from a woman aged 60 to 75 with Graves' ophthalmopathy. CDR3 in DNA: TGTGCCAGCAGCTTCGGTAGCACAGATACGCAGTATTTT. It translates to CASSFGSTDTQYF.